The 10 T cell receptor beta chains below all came from one sample that was sequenced in a study of OX40 agonist ivuxolimab in advanced cancers. TCRdb keeps only in-frame clones here, not all; method: immunoSEQ multiplex PCR. The sample consists of more than 85,000 clones, approximately 90% of them appearing once. The material sequenced was CD4+ or CD8+ T cells sorted from blood, taken in a trial of the OX40 agonist ivuxolimab. These receptors were collected from an adult with an advanced solid tumor such as melanoma, head and neck, liver or kidney cancer.

J is TRBJ2-3 and V is TRBV5-1; D is unclear. Germline CDR1 and CDR2: SGHRS and YFSETQ. The CDR3 runs 16 residues. The V and J ends lost 1 base and 2 bases respectively, with 14 bases between them. CDR3 loop: CASSLLIQASTDTQYF. CDR3 bases: TGCGCCAGCAGCTTGCTGATTCAGGCATCCACAGATACGCAGTATTTT.

V is TRBV6-6 and J is TRBJ2-3; D is undetermined. V lost 2 bases and J lost 6, with 15 bases in between. In germline, CDR1 is MNHNY, CDR2 SVGAGI (reference sequence). The CDR3 has 15 amino acids. CDR3 amino acids: CASSYDRSPSDTQYF. CDR3 DNA: TGTGCCAGCAGTTACGATCGCTCGCCCTCGGATACGCAGTATTTT.

V and J are TRBV14 and TRBJ2-3; TRBD1 might be the D (5 bases). The CDR3 has 14 residues. Germline V gene lookup returns CDR1 SGHDN and CDR2 FVKESK. The V gene lost 2 bases and the J gene lost 7 bases, with 13 bases spanning the gap. The chain's CDR3 is CASSQLGVRNTQYF. CDR3 nucleotide sequence: TGTGCCAGCAGCCAATTAGGGGTCCGTAATACGCAGTATTTT. The entire variable domain, with the rest obtained from reference TRBV14 and TRBJ2-3, is as follows: EAGVTQFPSHSVIEKGQTVTLRCDPISGHDNLYWYRRVMGKEIKFLLHFVKESKQDESGMPNNRFLAERTGGTYSTLKVQPAELEDSGVYFCASSQLGVRNTQYFGPGTRLTVL.

The chain links TRBV7-2 to TRBJ2-7, with TRBD2 matching over 7 bases. The J segment lost 0 bases and the V segment lost 1 base, leaving 6 bases of the junction unmatched. Germline-derived CDR1 and CDR2 are SGHTA and FQGNSA. The CDR3 spans 16 residues. CDR3 residues: CASSLGVGGSSYEQYF. The CDR3 nucleotides are TGTGCCAGCAGCTTAGGAGTGGGAGGGAGCTCCTACGAGCAGTACTTC. Full variable domain (remainder filled in from reference TRBV7-2 and TRBJ2-7): GAGVSQSPSNKVTEKGKDVELRCDPISGHTALYWYRQSLGQGLEFLIYFQGNSAPDKSGLPSDRFSAERTGGSVSTLTIQRTQQEDSAVYLCASSLGVGGSSYEQYFGPGTRLTVT.

The J gene is TRBJ1-1, the V gene TRBV5-1; 7 bases align to TRBD1. The length of the CDR3 is 16 residues. The junction had 8 bases not matched to a gene; V was cut back by 1 base and J by 2 bases. Germline CDR1 SGHRS, CDR2 YFSETQ. The CDR3 protein is CASSLSPGQKNTEAFF. The DNA of the CDR3 is TGCGCCAGCAGCTTGTCTCCGGGACAGAAAAACACTGAAGCTTTCTTT.

The rearrangement links TRBV2 to TRBJ2-1, with D possibly being TRBD2 (6 bases). Per the germline V gene, CDR1 is SNHLY and CDR2 is FYNNEI. The CDR3 extends over 15 amino acids. V was clipped by 6 bases and J by 8 bases, with 20 bases between them. CDR3 coding DNA: TGTGCCAGCAGCCTGGGACTGCCTGGGATAGATGAGCAGTTCTTC. Amino acids: CASSLGLPGIDEQFF. Together with reference TRBV2 and TRBJ2-1, the CDR3 gives the full variable domain: EPEVTQTPSHQVTQMGQEVILRCVPISNHLYFYWYRQILGQKVEFLVSFYNNEISEKSEIFDDQFSVERPDGSNFTLKIRSTKLEDSAMYFCASSLGLPGIDEQFFGPGTRLTVL.

The chain uses TRBV6-5 and TRBJ1-5; D is unresolved. The germline V gene has CDR1 MNHEY and CDR2 SVGAGI. The CDR3 has 15 amino acids. Trimming cost V 6 bases and J 1 base, with 13 bases left between them. The CDR3 region is CASSKTLGSNQPQHF. As DNA, the CDR3 is TGTGCCAGCAGCAAGACTTTAGGGAGCAATCAGCCCCAGCATTTT.

V is TRBV19 and J is TRBJ2-1, with 11 bases matching TRBD1. The ends lost 6 bases at V and 7 bases at J; junction bases unmatched: 5. Germline V gives CDR1 LNHDA, CDR2 SQIVND (reference sequence). The CDR3 length is 14 residues. CDR3 coding DNA: TGTGCCAGTAGCGGGACAGGGGGATGGAATGAGCAGTTCTTC. This encodes CASSGTGGWNEQFF.

The CDR3 loop is CAWSVTWGNQPQHF. CDR3 nucleotide sequence: TGTGCCTGGAGTGTTACCTGGGGGAATCAGCCCCAGCATTTT. The V and J genes are TRBV30 and TRBJ1-5; weak D call: TRBD1 (5 bases). The V and J ends lost 0 bases and 4 bases respectively, with 10 bases between them. This CDR3 comprises 14 residues. Germline V gives CDR1 GTSNPN, CDR2 SVGIG (reference sequence).

This rearrangement joins TRBV28 to TRBJ1-2, with 10 bases identical to TRBD1. The CDR3 runs to 16 residues. V was pared by 2 bases and J by 7 bases, with 10 bases of the junction left unmatched. The V gene's germline CDR1 is MDHEN and CDR2 SYDVKM. In nucleotides, the CDR3 is TGTGCCAGCAGTTTACTTGGACAGGGGGAAGGGGGTGGCTACACCTTC. Its protein is CASSLLGQGEGGGYTF.